This TCR beta chain was documented in a study of OX40 agonist ivuxolimab in advanced cancers. J lost 4 bases, V lost 0 bases, and 5 bases had no gene match. Germline V gene data show CDR1 as MNHEY and CDR2 as SVGAGI. The CDR3 contains 16 residues. Produced via immunoSEQ multiplex PCR; TCRdb's table is partial and in-frame only. The table records 65,000 to 85,000 clones, 85% to 95% of them present only once. The gene calls are TRBV6-5 and TRBJ2-5; 10 bases agree with TRBD2. The receptor was isolated from an adult with an advanced solid tumor such as melanoma, head and neck, liver or kidney cancer. The material sequenced was CD4+ or CD8+ T cells sorted from blood, taken in a trial of the OX40 agonist ivuxolimab. The CDR3 sequence is CASSYSRSGGGETQYF. The CDR3 nucleotides read TGTGCCAGCAGTTACTCGAGGAGCGGGGGGGGAGAGACCCAGTACTTC.